The rows below give T cell receptor beta chains drawn from one sample of a study of cytomegalovirus exposure and HLA in healthy donors. Profiling relied on immunoSEQ multiplex PCR, and the TCRdb table lists in-frame clones only, not all of them. The sample holds 100,000 to 150,000 clones; over 70% are singletons and the top ten take about 9.9%. The sequenced sample was PBMCs. These receptors all come from a woman aged 45-59 years in good health and CMV-seropositive. Each CDR3 is given with its conserved first and last residue. The D gene is left open where the match is weak. Size values are once, few and many counts, or a class for expanded clones, and some rows have none.

V gene	J gene	clone size	D gene	CDR3 protein	CDR3 DNA
TRBV5-1	TRBJ1-3	few	TRBD1	CASSIGQGAGGNTIYF	TGCGCCAGCAGCATAGGACAGGGGGCAGGAGGAAACACCATATATTTT
TRBV30	TRBJ2-3	NA	NA	CAWSGAGQDTQYF	TGTGCCTGGAGTGGGGCAGGTCAAGATACGCAGTATTTT
TRBV4-3	TRBJ2-1	few	TRBD2	CASTLRTSGGAHEQFF	TGCGCCAGCACCCTTCGGACTAGCGGGGGGGCTCATGAGCAGTTCTTC
TRBV7-6	TRBJ2-3	NA	NA	CASSFQTGTDTQYF	TGTGCCAGCAGCTTTCAGACAGGAACAGATACGCAGTATTTT
TRBV19	TRBJ2-2	NA	NA	CASSKWQGSNTGELFF	TGTGCCAGTAGTAAGTGGCAGGGCAGCAACACCGGGGAGCTGTTTTTT
TRBV19	TRBJ2-1	NA	NA	CASNVQNSYNEQFF	TGTGCCAGTAACGTACAGAACTCCTACAATGAGCAGTTCTTC
TRBV27	TRBJ2-1	few	NA	CASSLGGNEQFF	TGTGCCAGCAGCCTCGGAGGCAATGAGCAGTTCTTC
TRBV5-6	TRBJ1-5	few	NA	CASSLHGQPQHF	TGTGCCAGCAGCTTGCACGGGCAGCCCCAGCATTTT
TRBV7-2	TRBJ2-5	once	TRBD2	CASSLFPSGFQETQYF	TGTGCCAGCAGCTTATTTCCTAGCGGGTTCCAAGAGACCCAGTACTTC
TRBV18	TRBJ1-5	NA	TRBD1	CASSLQQGQPQHF	TGTGCCAGCTCACTTCAACAGGGGCAGCCCCAGCATTTT
TRBV4-2	TRBJ2-3	NA	TRBD1	CASSQDGTGGITDTQYF	TGTGCCAGCAGCCAAGATGGGACAGGGGGGATCACAGATACGCAGTATTTT
TRBV5-1	TRBJ2-7	few	TRBD1	CASSGGDRGYEQYF	TGCGCCAGCAGCGGGGGGGACAGGGGGTACGAGCAGTACTTC
TRBV28	TRBJ1-5	NA	NA	CASTRLLPNQPQHF	TGTGCCAGCACCCGCCTACTCCCGAATCAGCCCCAGCATTTT
TRBV6-1	TRBJ1-2	NA	TRBD1	CASKGQGNYGYTF	TGTGCCAGCAAAGGACAGGGAAACTATGGCTACACCTTC
TRBV2	TRBJ1-1	few	NA	CASKSGEGGTEAFF	TGTGCCAGCAAATCGGGGGAGGGGGGCACTGAAGCTTTCTTT
TRBV5-1	TRBJ1-2	NA	NA	CASSLEYQGPNYGYTF	TGCGCCAGCAGCTTGGAATATCAGGGGCCTAACTATGGCTACACCTTC